This T cell receptor (beta chain) is drawn from a study of blood T cell repertoires in COVID-19. About the study: There were acute and convalescent COVID-19 samples, and they came from the United States, Italy and Spain. T cells, B-cell-depleted T cells, or PBMCs supplied cDNA or gDNA.

The data were produced by immunoSEQ multiplex PCR, yet TCRdb's version contains in-frame clones alone and is incomplete. The sample carries about 130,000 clones, just under 85% recorded once. The age range of participants was 18 to 89 years, with residence in about 25 US areas. Cohort 3 donors counted as recovered after two negative PCRs, clearance, or resolved symptoms. V was clipped by 4 bases and J by 5 bases; unmatched bases: 6. The germline V gene has CDR1 SGHTA and CDR2 FQGTGA. The CDR3 is 15 residues long. This chain uses TRBV7-3 with TRBJ2-7, with 12 bases lining up with TRBD2. This receptor was obtained from a man aged 50 to 59 who had recovered from COVID-19. Sequencing used PBMCs or T cells enriched from blood (not recorded which). The CDR3 coding sequence is TGTGCCAGCAGCTCAGGACTAGCGGGGAACAACGAGCAGTACTTC. Protein product: CASSSGLAGNNEQYF. Full variable domain (rest looked up from reference TRBV7-3 and TRBJ2-7): GAGVSQTPSNKVTEKGKYVELRCDPISGHTALYWYRQSLGQGPEFLIYFQGTGAADDSGLPNDRFFAVRPEGSVSTLKIQRTERGDSAVYLCASSSGLAGNNEQYFGPGTRLTVT.